This T cell receptor (beta chain) was captured by sequencing in a study of tissue T cells after allogeneic stem cell transplantation. Overall study results and limits: Tissue-detected TCR repertoire was only partly captured by blood and spleen T cells.

The V gene lost 0 bases and the J gene lost 4 bases, with 7 bases spanning the gap. The CDR3 extends over 14 amino acids. The germline CDR1 and CDR2 sequences are GKSSPN and SITVG. The method was immunoSEQ multiplex PCR; TCRdb's version includes in-frame clones alone and lacks a portion of them. The sample carries roughly 50,000 clones, around 70% recorded once. In the case of this clone: Antigen unknown. Germline and genes here are mouse. The sequence runs out 1 residue before the end of the CDR3; the remainder is reconstructed from the germline J gene.

This sequence joins TRBV31 and TRBJ1-6; maybe TRBD1 (5 bases). TRBJ1-6 is designated an ORF whose function remains uncertain. The clonotype comes from a pool of C57BL/6 mice in good health. Input material: sorted cells pooled from one or two spleens. CDR3 amino acids: CAWSLGVYNSPLYF. The CDR3 bases that were read are TGTGCCTGGAGTCTAGGGGTTTATAATTCGCCCCTCTAC.